Following are 2 T cell receptor beta chains from one sample sequenced in a study of CD8 T cells in Susac syndrome. Roughly 0.45 to 1 ug RNA was reverse transcribed with random hexamers. TCRdb passed the immunoSEQ multiplex PCR reads through MiXCR, listing each CDR3 protein once. The data show 350,000 to 550,000 distinct CDR3 sequences, 75% to 90% seen once. The material sequenced was CD8+ T cells from PBMCs. The origin of the receptors is a human donor with multiple sclerosis.

V is TRBV27 and J is TRBJ2-3, with TRBD2 matching 11 bases. With V trimmed by 2 bases and J by 3 bases, 4 bases remained unmatched. This CDR3 region has 16 residues. CDR1 is MNHEY, CDR2 SMNVEV, per germline (reference sequence). CDR3 amino acids: CASSLMGTSGTDTQYF. CDR3 in DNA: TGTGCCAGCAGTTTAATGGGGACTAGCGGAACAGATACGCAGTATTTT.

J is TRBJ1-2 and V is TRBV28, with D perhaps matching TRBD1 (5 bases). This CDR3 is built from 14 residues. Germline V gene lookup returns CDR1 MDHEN and CDR2 SYDVKM. V was clipped by 6 bases and J by 2 bases, with 13 bases between them. The CDR3 here is CASSNRGTNYGYTF. Written as DNA, the CDR3 is TGTGCCAGCAGCAATAGAGGGACCAACTATGGCTACACCTTC.